This paragraph covers one TCR beta chain sequence. This entry is derived from a study of blood T cell repertoires in COVID-19. Germline V gives CDR1 LGHDT, CDR2 YNNKEL (reference sequence). The CDR3 spans 15 residues. The ends lost 3 bases at V and 7 bases at J; junction bases unmatched: 5. Clones were read by immunoSEQ multiplex PCR, and TCRdb kept only the in-frame ones, dropping some. The sample yields 300,000 to 400,000 clones, 85% to 90% seen once. This sequence was found in a woman between 50 and 59 years old with COVID-19, enrolled during active disease. The chain employs TRBV3-1 (or the pseudogene TRBV3-2) and TRBJ2-7; 14 positions match TRBD2. Specimen: peripheral blood. The CDR3 here is CASSQGTSGSGEQYF. The CDR3 DNA follows: TGTGCCAGCAGCCAGGGGACTAGCGGGAGCGGAGAGCAGTACTTC.